Below, 11 T cell receptor beta chains from the same sample are listed, as sequenced in a study of T cells in tuberculosis. TCRdb keeps only in-frame clones here, not all; method: immunoSEQ multiplex PCR. Of 44,000 or so clones in the sample, roughly 96% were seen once. The source material was PBMCs. These receptors were collected from a donor aged 5-35 years with latent tuberculosis or without tuberculosis infection.

The chain carries TRBV5-6 and TRBJ2-3; 10 bases are a match to TRBD2. The CDR3 sequence is 17 residues long. Germline V gives CDR1 SGHDT, CDR2 YYEEEE. Trimming at V came to 4 bases and at J to 2 bases, leaving 10 bases not matched to a gene. CDR3 sequence (DNA): TGTGCCAGCAGCCTTCGGACTAGCGGCCATTTCACAGATACGCAGTATTTT. Translated, it gives CASSLRTSGHFTDTQYF. Full variable domain (remainder filled in from reference TRBV5-6 and TRBJ2-3): DAGVTQSPTHLIKTRGQQVTLRCSPKSGHDTVSWYQQALGQGPQFIFQYYEEEERQRGNFPDRFSGHQFPNYSSELNVNALLLGDSALYLCASSLRTSGHFTDTQYFGPGTRLTVL.

The CDR3, as DNA: TGTGCCAGCAGCAAATTACAGGGGGCAGGAGAGCAGTACTTC. Protein product: CASSKLQGAGEQYF. J is TRBJ2-7 and V is TRBV25-1, with 9 bases matching TRBD1. Germline CDR1 and CDR2: MGHDK and SYGVNS. This CDR3 region has 14 residues. The trim removed 6 bases at V and 7 bases at J, leaving 10 bases unmatched.

The chain employs TRBV5-4 and TRBJ2-1, with D unresolved. Trimming took off 0 bases at V and 6 bases at J, with 10 bases between the two ends. The CDR3 is 14 residues long. Germline V gives CDR1 SGHNT, CDR2 YYREEE (reference sequence). The CDR3 loop reads CASSLADTSNEQFF. The CDR3 nucleotides read TGTGCCAGCAGCTTGGCCGACACGTCCAATGAGCAGTTCTTC. The full variable domain, rest sourced from reference TRBV5-4 and TRBJ2-1, is ETGVTQSPTHLIKTRGQQVTLRCSSQSGHNTVSWYQQALGQGPQFIFQYYREEENGRGNFPPRFSGLQFPNYSSELNVNALELDDSALYLCASSLADTSNEQFFGPGTRLTVL.

The chain couples TRBV5-4 to TRBJ1-3; possibly TRBD1 for D (6 bases). Germline V CDR1 and CDR2: SGHNT, YYREEE (reference sequence). The CDR3 runs 15 residues. V lost 0 bases to trimming and J lost 4 bases, with 11 bases between them. CDR3 in amino acids: CASSLAGEAGNTIYF. The CDR3 DNA sequence: TGTGCCAGCAGCTTGGCAGGGGAAGCGGGAAACACCATATATTTT.

Comment on this clone: A junction boundary mismatches the germline segment, possibly from a read error. The chain couples TRBV5-1 to TRBJ1-1; 9 bases align to TRBD1. Germline lookup yields CDR1 SGHRS and CDR2 YFSETQ. The CDR3 totals 14 residues. In DNA, the CDR3 is TGCGCCAGCAGCTCCGGGACAGGGAACGCTGAAGCTTTCTTT. Translating it yields CASSSGTGNAEAFF.

The V gene is TRBV7-2, the J gene TRBJ1-3; D remains unclear. The CDR3 has 19 residues. Germline V gives CDR1 SGHTA, CDR2 FQGNSA. The ends were cut back, 4 bases at V and 0 bases at J, with 22 bases in the middle. The CDR3 spells CASSSRHGSGSFSGNTIYF. CDR3 nucleotide sequence: TGTGCCAGCAGCTCCCGCCACGGATCCGGGAGCTTCTCTGGAAACACCATATATTTT.

The chain has TRBV7-2 and TRBJ2-1, with a possible D match to TRBD1 (6 bases). The V and J ends lost 2 bases and 6 bases respectively, with 14 bases between them. Germline CDR1 reads SGHTA; CDR2 reads FQGNSA. This CDR3 contains 15 residues. The CDR3 DNA is TGTGCCAGCAGCTTAAGGGAGCTAGGGGGCAATGAGCAGTTCTTC. Encoded protein: CASSLRELGGNEQFF.

This chain uses TRBV21-1 with TRBJ1-5; TRBD1 reflects the table's D call only, with no check against the DNA. TRBV21-1 is flagged as a pseudogene. The CDR3 extends over 16 amino acids. CDR3 amino acids: CASSKAWTGSNQPQHF. The CDR3 DNA follows: TGTGCCAGCAGCAAAGCGTGGACAGGGAGCAATCAGCCCCAGCATTTT.

The chain carries TRBV27 and TRBJ1-5; 7 nucleotides match TRBD1. The CDR3 has 18 residues. The germline V gene encodes CDR1 MNHEY and CDR2 SMNVEV (reference sequence). Losses at the gene ends were 0 bases for V and 5 bases for J; bases not matched to a gene: 13. DNA for the CDR3: TGTGCCAGCAGTTTATCATCCCCGGAGGGGGCAGGAGATCAGCCCCAGCATTTT. Amino acid sequence: CASSLSSPEGAGDQPQHF.

V is TRBV5-6 and J is TRBJ2-7; TRBD1 matches 10 bases. V shed 4 bases and J 9 bases; nucleotides not matched to a gene: 13. The CDR3 contains 15 residues. Per germline, CDR1 SGHDT and CDR2 YYEEEE. The CDR3 sequence is CASSPTGGPTPRQYF. CDR3 DNA: TGTGCCAGCAGCCCGACAGGGGGCCCCACGCCACGGCAGTACTTC. Full variable domain (rest looked up from reference TRBV5-6 and TRBJ2-7): DAGVTQSPTHLIKTRGQQVTLRCSPKSGHDTVSWYQQALGQGPQFIFQYYEEEERQRGNFPDRFSGHQFPNYSSELNVNALLLGDSALYLCASSPTGGPTPRQYFGPGTRLTVT.

V gene TRBV4-2 combines with J gene TRBJ1-1, with a tentative D call TRBD1 (5 bases). This CDR3 has 17 amino acids. V lost 0 bases and J 0 bases, leaving 14 bases between the germline ends. CDR1 LGHNA and CDR2 YNFKEQ come from the germline V gene. The DNA of the CDR3 is TGTGCCAGCAGCCAAGATTACTCCAGGGTAATGAACACTGAAGCTTTCTTT. Translated, it gives CASSQDYSRVMNTEAFF.